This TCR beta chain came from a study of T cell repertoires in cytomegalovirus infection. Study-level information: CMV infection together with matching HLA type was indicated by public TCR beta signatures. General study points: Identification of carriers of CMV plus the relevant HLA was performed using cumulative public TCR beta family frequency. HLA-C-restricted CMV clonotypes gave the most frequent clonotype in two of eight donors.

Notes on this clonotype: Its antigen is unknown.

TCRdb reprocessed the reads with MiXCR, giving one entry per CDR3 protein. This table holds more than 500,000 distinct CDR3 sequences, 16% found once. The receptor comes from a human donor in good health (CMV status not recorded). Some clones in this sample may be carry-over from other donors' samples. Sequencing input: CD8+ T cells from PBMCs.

CDR3 in amino acids: CASSGLGQGGTEAFF. CDR3 nucleotide sequence: TGTGCCAGCAGCGGGTTGGGACAGGGCGGCACTGAAGCTTTCTTT. The V gene is TRBV9, the J gene TRBJ1-1; 9 bases line up with TRBD1. Germline-derived CDR1 and CDR2 are SGDLS and YYNGEE. Losses at the gene ends were 3 bases for V and 4 bases for J; bases not matched to a gene: 7. The CDR3 runs to 15 residues.